This T cell receptor (beta chain) came from a study of blood T cell repertoires in COVID-19. Overall study: COVID-19 samples, acute and convalescent, were from the United States, Italy and Spain. PBMCs, B-cell-depleted T cells, or T cells were the source of the cDNA or gDNA that made up the material.

Before they entered the study, exposed participants had met a COVID-19 case within 2 weeks. Looked up from germline, CDR1 is ENHRY and CDR2 is SYGVKD. The CDR3 contains 15 residues. With 0 bases clipped from V and 4 bases from J, the junction kept 1 base outside the gene matches. Sequencing used immunoSEQ multiplex PCR; TCRdb keeps in-frame clones, though not all of them. The repertoire holds some 180,000 clones, nearly 80% seen once, with approximately 14% in the top ten. The clonotype comes from a man between 60 and 70 years old who had been exposed to COVID-19. The sample comprised PBMCs or T cells enriched from blood (not recorded which). The chain links TRBV10-3 to TRBJ2-7; 12 positions match TRBD2. CDR3 amino acids: CAISESTSGSYEQYF. CDR3 DNA sequence: TGTGCCATCAGTGAGTCGACTAGCGGGAGTTACGAGCAGTACTTC.